One and the same sample provided the 10 T cell receptor beta chains below, sequenced in a study of blood T cell repertoires in COVID-19. Sequencing used immunoSEQ multiplex PCR; TCRdb keeps in-frame clones, though not all of them. The sample lists roughly 200,000 clones, about nine tenths occurring once. Sequencing used PBMCs or T cells enriched from blood (not recorded which). All receptors derive from a man aged 30 to 45 who had recovered from COVID-19.

The chain combines TRBV3-1 (or the pseudogene TRBV3-2) with TRBJ1-3; no clear D. The CDR3 totals 16 residues. Germline CDR1 and CDR2: LGHDT and YNNKEL (reference sequence). V dropped 1 base and J dropped 2 bases, with 12 bases sitting between them. As DNA, the CDR3 is TGTGCCAGCAGCCAAGCCTGGCGGGGTGCTGGAAACACCATATATTTT. The encoded protein is CASSQAWRGAGNTIYF.

The rearrangement uses TRBV4-3 and TRBJ2-3; 9 positions match TRBD2. CDR1 and CDR2 (germline): LGHNA, YSLEER. This CDR3 is 15 amino acids long. Unmatched junction bases numbered 2, after V lost 1 base and J lost 3 bases. As DNA, the CDR3 is TGCGCCAGCAGCCAAGGACTAGCGGAAACAGATACGCAGTATTTT. Amino acids: CASSQGLAETDTQYF.

The chain couples TRBV27 to TRBJ2-1; 9 bases line up with TRBD1. V was pared by 5 bases and J by 6 bases, with 8 bases of the junction left unmatched. Germline V CDR1 and CDR2: MNHEY, SMNVEV (reference sequence). The CDR3 length is 15 residues. This chain's CDR3 is CASSPPGQGSNEQFF. CDR3 DNA: TGTGCCAGCAGTCCACCGGGACAGGGCAGCAATGAGCAGTTCTTC.

The chain uses TRBV18 and TRBJ2-2, with a possible D match to TRBD2 (5 bases). V was clipped by 3 bases and J by 0 bases, with 11 bases between them. Germline values: CDR1 KGHSH, CDR2 LQKENI. The CDR3 is 16 amino acids. The CDR3 sequence is CASSPLLVANTGELFF. CDR3 DNA sequence: TGTGCCAGCTCACCCCTACTAGTCGCGAACACCGGGGAGCTGTTTTTT.

The gene calls are TRBV29-1 and TRBJ1-3; 8 bases are a match to TRBD1. The CDR3 extends over 13 amino acids. Trimming cost V 7 bases and J 3 bases; bases outside gene matches: 5. Germline V gives CDR1 SQVTM, CDR2 ANQGSEA. DNA for the CDR3: TGCAGCGCCGAGGACAGGGTTGGAAACACCATATATTTT. Translation gives CSAEDRVGNTIYF. The variable domain in full, completed from reference TRBV29-1 and TRBJ1-3, reads SAVISQKPSRDICQRGTSLTIQCQVDSQVTMMFWYRQQPGQSLTLIATANQGSEATYESGFVIDKFPISRPNLTFSTLTVSNMSPEDSSIYLCSAEDRVGNTIYFGEGSWLTVV.

The chain employs TRBV18 and TRBJ2-7; 9 nucleotides line up with TRBD2. The CDR3 is made up of 16 amino acids. Germline CDR1 KGHSH, CDR2 LQKENI. J lost 5 bases, V lost 0 bases, and 8 bases had no gene match. The CDR3 here is CASSPPSAGGPDEQYF. Here the CDR3 DNA reads TGTGCCAGCTCACCACCATCGGCGGGAGGGCCCGACGAGCAGTACTTC.

The chain joins TRBV9 to TRBJ2-7; the match to TRBD1 covers 8 bases. In germline, CDR1 is SGDLS, CDR2 YYNGEE. The junction had 17 bases not matched to a gene; V was cut back by 4 bases and J by 5 bases. This CDR3 has 17 residues. CDR3 loop: CASSPQLVDRGFNEQYF. CDR3 in DNA: TGTGCCAGCAGCCCCCAACTCGTCGACAGGGGTTTCAACGAGCAGTACTTC.

This chain links TRBV27 with TRBJ2-3; D may be TRBD1 (6 bases). The V end was cut by 5 bases, the J end by 1 base, with 13 bases between. The CDR3 consists of 15 residues. CDR1 and CDR2 (germline): MNHEY, SMNVEV (reference sequence). CDR3 nucleotide sequence: TGTGCCAGCAGTGTACAGGGTTCCCGCACAGATACGCAGTATTTT. Its translation: CASSVQGSRTDTQYF.

This clone was seen only once. This chain connects TRBV3-1 (or the pseudogene TRBV3-2) to TRBJ1-5; D gene ambiguous. V gave up 1 base and J gave up 0 bases, with 7 bases separating them. Per germline, CDR1 LGHDT and CDR2 YNNKEL (reference sequence). There are 15 residues in the CDR3. The chain's CDR3 is CASSQGHYSNQPQHF. The DNA for the CDR3 is TGTGCCAGCAGCCAAGGACATTATAGCAATCAGCCCCAGCATTTT.

This clone occurred a few times. This chain uses TRBV13 with TRBJ2-2; D perhaps matches TRBD2 (5 bases). The germline CDR1 and CDR2 sequences are PRHDT and FYEKMQ (reference sequence). Trimming removed 5 bases at V and 1 base at J, with 17 bases between. This CDR3 contains 17 residues. The CDR3: CASSVALGRGNTGELFF. CDR3 sequence (DNA): TGTGCCAGCAGCGTAGCTCTAGGACGGGGGAACACCGGGGAGCTGTTTTTT.